The 14 T cell receptor beta chains below were found in one sample sequenced in a study of technical replicates of blood from several donors. The table came from immunoSEQ multiplex PCR; TCRdb's copy has only in-frame clones and leaves some out. The sample consists of about 82,000 clones, around 93% of them appearing once. The sample taken for sequencing was T cells isolated from PBMCs. These receptors came from a human donor in good health.

The V and J genes are TRBV6-5 and TRBJ2-7; no reliable D call. The V gene's germline CDR1 is MNHEY and CDR2 SVGAGI. Between the trimmed V and J ends, which lost 0 bases and 5 bases, there was a span of 8 bases. The CDR3 extends over 13 amino acids. In DNA form, the CDR3 reads TGTGCCAGCAGTTACTCCGCAGGTAACGAGCAGTACTTC. Protein: CASSYSAGNEQYF.

In its sample, this clone was seen once. This sequence joins TRBV9 and TRBJ1-1; maybe TRBD1 (5 bases). Looked up from germline, CDR1 is SGDLS and CDR2 is YYNGEE. The V gene lost 0 bases and the J gene lost 1 base, with 16 bases spanning the gap. This CDR3 has 17 residues. CDR3 DNA sequence: TGTGCCAGCAGCGTAGAGTTCCGGGTAAGGGGGAACACTGAAGCTTTCTTT. As protein: CASSVEFRVRGNTEAFF.

In the case of this clone: The identical CDR3 is also encoded by other nucleotide sequences in the sample. The chain joins TRBV29-1 to TRBJ2-7; TRBD1 matches at 7 bases. The CDR3 is made up of 12 amino acids. The germline CDR1 and CDR2 sequences are SQVTM and ANQGSEA. The junction had 1 base not matched to a gene; V was cut back by 3 bases and J by 2 bases. CDR3 sequence (DNA): TGCAGCGTTGAGCAGGGGGCCTACGAGCAGTACTTC. Translated: CSVEQGAYEQYF.

J is TRBJ2-1 and V is TRBV7-8; D is ambiguous. V dropped 5 bases and J dropped 8 bases, with 10 bases sitting between them. Germline V gives CDR1 SGHVS, CDR2 FQNEAQ. The CDR3 is made up of 12 amino acids. For the CDR3, the DNA is TGTGCCAGCAGCCCACAAGTCCATGAGCAGTTCTTC. This encodes CASSPQVHEQFF.

CDR3 DNA sequence: TGTGCCAGCAGCCCCATAGGGGTCGCGACTAGCGGGAGGGCCGGGTTCATTATTGACACGCAGTATTTT. Encoded protein: CASSPIGVATSGRAGFIIDTQYF. V usage is TRBV4-2 and J usage is TRBJ2-3; 14 bases are shared with TRBD2. In germline, CDR1 is LGHNA, CDR2 YNFKEQ. This CDR3 comprises 23 residues. V was pared by 4 bases and J by 9 bases, with 30 bases of the junction left unmatched.

This chain uses TRBV9 with TRBJ1-6; D possibly corresponds to TRBD1 (5 bases). Germline V lookup: CDR1 SGDLS, CDR2 YYNGEE. Trimming removed 0 bases from V and 4 bases from J, with 20 bases in between. The CDR3 loop spans 19 amino acids. In nucleotides, the CDR3 is TGTGCCAGCAGCGTAGGGGGGGGAAGACGGACGGCTTATAATTCACCCCTCCACTTT. Amino acid sequence: CASSVGGGRRTAYNSPLHF.

The chain recombines TRBV30 with TRBJ1-2, with TRBD1 identical over 7 bases. This CDR3 is built from 13 residues. With 4 bases clipped from V and 2 bases from J, the junction kept 4 bases outside the gene matches. Germline V CDR1 and CDR2: GTSNPN, SVGIG (reference sequence). CDR3: CAWISGGNYGYTF. CDR3 coding DNA: TGTGCCTGGATTTCAGGGGGGAACTATGGCTACACCTTC.

This chain links TRBV5-1 with TRBJ1-2, with D tentatively TRBD1 (6 bases). The V gene lost 0 bases and the J gene lost 7 bases, with 13 bases spanning the gap. The CDR3 runs 14 residues. CDR1 and CDR2 from the germline V gene are SGHRS and YFSETQ. CDR3 DNA sequence: TGCGCCAGCAGCTTGGACAGGGAGAATAGTGGCTACACCTTC. It codes for CASSLDRENSGYTF.

V gene TRBV29-1 combines with J gene TRBJ1-4, with D possibly TRBD1 on 5 matching bases. This CDR3 is 12 amino acids long. In germline, CDR1 is SQVTM, CDR2 ANQGSEA. Trimming cost V 6 bases and J 7 bases, with 12 bases left between them. The CDR3 nucleotides are TGCAGCGTCGCAGGGTTATCTGAAAAACTGTTTTTT. Protein product: CSVAGLSEKLFF.

This chain uses TRBV7-9 with TRBJ2-7; weak D call: TRBD1 (6 bases). Germline loops: CDR1 SEHNR, CDR2 FQNEAQ (reference sequence). The CDR3 covers 15 residues. The V and J ends lost 1 base and 3 bases respectively, with 13 bases between them. CDR3 coding DNA: TGTGCCAGCAGCTTAGGGGCAGGGGCACTCTACGAGCAGTACTTC. Translated, it gives CASSLGAGALYEQYF.

The V and J genes are TRBV5-1 and TRBJ2-7; TRBD1 agrees at 9 bases. Germline CDR1 reads SGHRS; CDR2 reads YFSETQ. Germline trimming cut 7 bases from V and 4 bases from J; bases unmatched to any gene: 9. This CDR3 contains 14 residues. This CDR3 is CASGMGTGRYEQYF. CDR3 in DNA: TGCGCCAGCGGTATGGGGACAGGGAGGTACGAGCAGTACTTC.

This sequence joins TRBV5-8 and TRBJ1-2; TRBD1 is a possible D gene (6 bases). Germline V lookup: CDR1 SGHTS, CDR2 YDEGEE. V lost 0 bases and J lost 6, with 12 bases in between. This CDR3 spans 14 amino acids. This chain's CDR3 is CASSLATGYHGYTF. The CDR3 DNA is TGTGCCAGCAGCTTGGCAACAGGGTACCATGGCTACACCTTC.

In nucleotides, the CDR3 is TGTGCCAGTAGTATTGGGGGGAGCGCCTATGGCTACACCTTC. Translated: CASSIGGSAYGYTF. This chain connects TRBV19 to TRBJ1-2; D is perhaps TRBD1 (5 bases). The ends were cut back, 3 bases at V and 4 bases at J, with 12 bases in the middle. Germline values: CDR1 LNHDA, CDR2 SQIVND (reference sequence). The length of the CDR3 is 14 residues.

The chain recombines TRBV5-1 with TRBJ2-3; TRBD2 agrees at 9 bases. CDR3 length equals 16 residues. Unmatched junction bases numbered 5, after V lost 0 bases and J lost 3 bases. Germline values: CDR1 SGHRS, CDR2 YFSETQ. CDR3 sequence reads: CASSLGKTSGTDTQYF. CDR3 DNA: TGCGCCAGCAGCTTGGGGAAAACTAGCGGGACAGATACGCAGTATTTT.